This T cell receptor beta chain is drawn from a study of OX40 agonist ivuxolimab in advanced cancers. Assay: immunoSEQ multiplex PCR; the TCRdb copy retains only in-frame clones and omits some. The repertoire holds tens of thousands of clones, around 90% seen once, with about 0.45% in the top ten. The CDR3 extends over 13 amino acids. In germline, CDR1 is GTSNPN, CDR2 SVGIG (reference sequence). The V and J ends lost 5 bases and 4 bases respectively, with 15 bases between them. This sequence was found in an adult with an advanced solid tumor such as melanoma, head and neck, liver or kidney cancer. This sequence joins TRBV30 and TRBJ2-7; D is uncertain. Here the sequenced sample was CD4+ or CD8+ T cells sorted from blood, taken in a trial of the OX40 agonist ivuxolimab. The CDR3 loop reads CAWASFRAYEQYF. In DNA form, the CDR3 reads TGTGCCTGGGCGTCATTTCGGGCTTACGAGCAGTACTTC.